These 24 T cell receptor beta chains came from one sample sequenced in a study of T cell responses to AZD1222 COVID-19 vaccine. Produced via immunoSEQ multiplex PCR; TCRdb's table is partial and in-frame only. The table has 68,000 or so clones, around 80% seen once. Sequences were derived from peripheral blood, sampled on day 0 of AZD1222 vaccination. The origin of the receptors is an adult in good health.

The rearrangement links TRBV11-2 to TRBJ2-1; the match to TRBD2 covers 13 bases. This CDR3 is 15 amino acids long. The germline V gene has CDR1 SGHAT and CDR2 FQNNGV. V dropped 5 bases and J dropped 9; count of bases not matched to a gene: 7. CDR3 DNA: TGTGCCAGCAGCCCGACCGGGACTAGCGGGGTTGAGCAGTTCTTC. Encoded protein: CASSPTGTSGVEQFF.

The CDR3, as DNA: TGCGCCAGCAGCCAACCGGGACGGAACTACGAGCAGTACTTC. Its translation is CASSQPGRNYEQYF. V gene TRBV4-1 combines with J gene TRBJ2-7; either TRBD1 or TRBD2 may fit D (5 bases each). Per germline, CDR1 MGHRA and CDR2 YSYEKL. V shed 2 bases and J shed 3 bases, with 11 bases lying between them. The length of the CDR3 is 14 residues.

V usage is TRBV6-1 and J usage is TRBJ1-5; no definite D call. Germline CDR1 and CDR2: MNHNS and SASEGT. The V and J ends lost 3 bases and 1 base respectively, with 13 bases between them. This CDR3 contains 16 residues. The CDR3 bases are TGTGCCAGCAGTGAGGTTGGACTTGGCAGCAATCAGCCCCAGCATTTT. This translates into CASSEVGLGSNQPQHF.

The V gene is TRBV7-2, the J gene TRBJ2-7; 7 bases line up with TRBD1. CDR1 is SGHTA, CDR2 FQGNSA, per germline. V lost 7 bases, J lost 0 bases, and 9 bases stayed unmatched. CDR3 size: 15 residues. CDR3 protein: CASTIYRGSSYEQYF. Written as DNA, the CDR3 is TGTGCCAGCACTATATACAGGGGCTCCTCCTACGAGCAGTACTTC.

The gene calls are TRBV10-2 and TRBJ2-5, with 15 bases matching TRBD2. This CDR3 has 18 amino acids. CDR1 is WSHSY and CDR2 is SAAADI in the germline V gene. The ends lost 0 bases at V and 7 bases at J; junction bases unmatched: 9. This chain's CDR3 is CASSESTGLAGGDGTQYF. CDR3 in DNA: TGCGCCAGCAGTGAGTCGACGGGACTAGCGGGGGGAGATGGGACCCAGTACTTC.

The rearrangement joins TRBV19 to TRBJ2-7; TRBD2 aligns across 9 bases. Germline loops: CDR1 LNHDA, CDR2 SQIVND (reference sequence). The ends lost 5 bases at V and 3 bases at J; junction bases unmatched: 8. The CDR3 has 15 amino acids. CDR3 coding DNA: TGTGCCAGTAGTGCGGGAGGGTACACGGACTACGAGCAGTACTTC. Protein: CASSAGGYTDYEQYF.

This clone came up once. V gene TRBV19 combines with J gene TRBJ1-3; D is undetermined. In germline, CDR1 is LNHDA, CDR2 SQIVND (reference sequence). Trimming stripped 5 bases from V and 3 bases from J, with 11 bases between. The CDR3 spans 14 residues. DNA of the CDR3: TGTGCCAGTAGTGCCCGAAGGGATGGAAACACCATATATTTT. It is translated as CASSARRDGNTIYF.

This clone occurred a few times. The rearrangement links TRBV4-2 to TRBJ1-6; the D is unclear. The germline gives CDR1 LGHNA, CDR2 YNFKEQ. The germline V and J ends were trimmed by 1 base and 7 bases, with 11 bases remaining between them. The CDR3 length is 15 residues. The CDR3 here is CASSQGGQFNSPLHF. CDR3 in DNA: TGTGCCAGCAGCCAAGGAGGGCAGTTCAATTCACCCCTCCACTTT.

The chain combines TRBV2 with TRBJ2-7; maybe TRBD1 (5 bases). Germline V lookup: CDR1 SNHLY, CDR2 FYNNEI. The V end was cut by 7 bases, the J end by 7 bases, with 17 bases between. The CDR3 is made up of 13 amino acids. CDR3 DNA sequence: TGTGCCAGCACGAATGGGGCAGCTTCAGAGCAGTACTTC. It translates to CASTNGAASEQYF.

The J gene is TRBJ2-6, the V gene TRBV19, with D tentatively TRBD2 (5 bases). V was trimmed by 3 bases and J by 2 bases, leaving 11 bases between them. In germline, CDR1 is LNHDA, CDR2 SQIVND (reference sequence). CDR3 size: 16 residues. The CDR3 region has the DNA TGTGCCAGTAGTATGGTGTCGGGAACTGGGGCCAACGTCCTGACTTTC. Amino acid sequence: CASSMVSGTGANVLTF. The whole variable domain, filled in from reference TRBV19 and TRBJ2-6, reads DGGITQSPKYLFRKEGQNVTLSCEQNLNHDAMYWYRQDPGQGLRLIYYSQIVNDFQKGDIAEGYSVSREKKESFPLTVTSAQKNPTAFYLCASSMVSGTGANVLTFGAGSRLTVL.

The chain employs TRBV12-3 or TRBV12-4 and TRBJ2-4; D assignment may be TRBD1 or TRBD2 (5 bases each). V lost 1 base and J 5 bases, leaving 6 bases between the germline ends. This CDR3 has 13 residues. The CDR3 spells CASSLGGQNIQYF. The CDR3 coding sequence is TGTGCCAGCAGTTTAGGGGGACAAAACATTCAGTACTTC.

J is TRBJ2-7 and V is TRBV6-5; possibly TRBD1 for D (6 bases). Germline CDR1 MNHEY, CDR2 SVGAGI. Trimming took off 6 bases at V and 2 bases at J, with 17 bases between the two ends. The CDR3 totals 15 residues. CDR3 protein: CASRDPGEGTYEQYF. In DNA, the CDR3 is TGTGCCAGCAGGGACCCAGGGGAAGGGACCTACGAGCAGTACTTC.

The CDR3 sequence is CAIRGGEDYGYTF. The DNA for the CDR3 is TGTGCCATCCGGGGTGGGGAGGACTATGGCTACACCTTC. This chain uses TRBV6-5 with TRBJ1-2; D gene uncertain. CDR1 and CDR2 from the germline V gene are MNHEY and SVGAGI. The CDR3 runs 13 residues. Trimming took off 10 bases at V and 3 bases at J, with 15 bases between the two ends.

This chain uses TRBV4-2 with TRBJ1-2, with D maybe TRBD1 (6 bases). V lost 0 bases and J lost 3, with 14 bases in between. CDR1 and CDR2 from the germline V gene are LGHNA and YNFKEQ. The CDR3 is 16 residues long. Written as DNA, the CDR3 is TGTGCCAGCAGCCAAGAATCACGGGGGCTCGACTATGGCTACACCTTC. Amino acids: CASSQESRGLDYGYTF.

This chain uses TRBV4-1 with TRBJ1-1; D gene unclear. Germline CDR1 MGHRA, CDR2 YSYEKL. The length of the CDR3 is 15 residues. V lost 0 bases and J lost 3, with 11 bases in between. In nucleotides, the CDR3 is TGCGCCAGCAGCCAAGATCGGTGGGGAGACACTGAAGCTTTCTTT. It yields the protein CASSQDRWGDTEAFF.

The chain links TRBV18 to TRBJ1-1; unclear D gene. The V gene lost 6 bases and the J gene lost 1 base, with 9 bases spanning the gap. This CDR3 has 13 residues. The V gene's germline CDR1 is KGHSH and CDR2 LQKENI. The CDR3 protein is CASSQGRNTEAFF. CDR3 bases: TGTGCCAGCTCGCAAGGGCGGAACACTGAAGCTTTCTTT. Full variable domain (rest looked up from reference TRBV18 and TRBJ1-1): NAGVMQNPRHLVRRRGQEARLRCSPMKGHSHVYWYRQLPEEGLKFMVYLQKENIIDESGMPKERFSAEFPKEGPSILRIQQVVRGDSAAYFCASSQGRNTEAFFGQGTRLTVV.

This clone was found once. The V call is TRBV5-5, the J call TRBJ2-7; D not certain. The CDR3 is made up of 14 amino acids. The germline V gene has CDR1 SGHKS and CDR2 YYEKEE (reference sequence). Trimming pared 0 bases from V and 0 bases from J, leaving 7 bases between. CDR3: CASSLGGNSYEQYF. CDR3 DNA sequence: TGTGCCAGCAGCTTGGGGGGAAACTCCTACGAGCAGTACTTC.

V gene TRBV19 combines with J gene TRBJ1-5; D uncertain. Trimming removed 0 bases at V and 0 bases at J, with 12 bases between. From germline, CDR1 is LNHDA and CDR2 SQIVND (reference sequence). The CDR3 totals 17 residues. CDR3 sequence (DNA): TGTGCCAGTAGTATAGATATAGCCCCTCTTAGCAATCAGCCCCAGCATTTT. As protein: CASSIDIAPLSNQPQHF.

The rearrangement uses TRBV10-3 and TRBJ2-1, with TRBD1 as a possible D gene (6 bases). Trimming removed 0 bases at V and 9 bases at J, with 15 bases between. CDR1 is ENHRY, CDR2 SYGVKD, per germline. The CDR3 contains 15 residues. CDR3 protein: CAISESKQGSGEQFF. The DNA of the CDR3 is TGTGCCATCAGTGAGTCGAAACAGGGAAGCGGTGAGCAGTTCTTC.

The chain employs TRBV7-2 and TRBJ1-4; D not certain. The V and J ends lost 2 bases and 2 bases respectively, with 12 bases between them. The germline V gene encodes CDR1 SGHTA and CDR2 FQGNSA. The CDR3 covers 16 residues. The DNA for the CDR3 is TGTGCCAGCAGCTTACGACAAATGGGGACTAATGAAAAACTGTTTTTT. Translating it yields CASSLRQMGTNEKLFF.

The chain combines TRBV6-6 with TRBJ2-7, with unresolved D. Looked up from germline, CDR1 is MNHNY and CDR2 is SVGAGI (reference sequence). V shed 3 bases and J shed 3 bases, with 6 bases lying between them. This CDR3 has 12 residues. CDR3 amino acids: CASSYDIYEQYF. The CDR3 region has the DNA TGTGCCAGCAGTTATGACATCTACGAGCAGTACTTC.

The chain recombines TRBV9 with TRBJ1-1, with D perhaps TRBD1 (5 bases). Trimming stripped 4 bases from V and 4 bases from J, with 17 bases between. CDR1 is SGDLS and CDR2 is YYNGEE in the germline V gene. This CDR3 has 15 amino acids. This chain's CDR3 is CASSLTGNTGTEAFF. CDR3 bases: TGTGCCAGCAGCCTTACAGGTAATACGGGCACTGAAGCTTTCTTT.

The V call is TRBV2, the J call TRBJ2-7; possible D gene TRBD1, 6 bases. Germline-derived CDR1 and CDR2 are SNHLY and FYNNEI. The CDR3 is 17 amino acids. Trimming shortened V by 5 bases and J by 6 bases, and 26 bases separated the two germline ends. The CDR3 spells CASSSRHHQQGGLEQYF. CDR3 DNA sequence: TGTGCCAGCAGTTCTAGACACCATCAACAGGGTGGGCTCGAGCAGTACTTC.

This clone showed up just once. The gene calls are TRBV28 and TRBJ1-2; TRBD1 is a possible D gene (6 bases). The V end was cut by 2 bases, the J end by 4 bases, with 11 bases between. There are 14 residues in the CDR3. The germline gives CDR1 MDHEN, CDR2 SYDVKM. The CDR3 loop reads CASSLTGSSYGYTF. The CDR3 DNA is TGTGCCAGCAGTTTAACAGGGAGTAGCTATGGCTACACCTTC.